The present T cell receptor beta chain was sequenced within a study of blood T cell repertoires in COVID-19. V lost 5 bases to trimming and J lost 4 bases, with 12 bases between them. The V gene's germline CDR1 is LNHNV and CDR2 YYDKDF (reference sequence). This CDR3 is 14 amino acids long. TCRdb's copy holds only in-frame clones and misses some; the assay was immunoSEQ multiplex PCR. The sample carries about 190,000 clones, roughly 80% recorded once. This rearrangement joins TRBV15 to TRBJ1-3, with D uncertain. Sequencing used PBMCs or T cells enriched from blood (not recorded which). The source is a woman aged 55-70 years with acute COVID-19. CDR3 in DNA: TGTGCCACCAGCGGAAGCCGTAGCGGAAACACCATATATTTT. It is translated as CATSGSRSGNTIYF.